Listed here are 16 T cell receptor beta chains from one sample, sequenced in a study of blood T cell repertoires in COVID-19. Clones were sequenced by immunoSEQ multiplex PCR, and TCRdb holds only the in-frame ones, with some missing. The sample lists 72,000 or so clones, around nine tenths seen once, with about 12% in the top ten. The sequenced material came from peripheral blood. Every receptor here comes from a woman aged 60-70 years with acute or convalescent COVID-19.

The genes are TRBV6-1 and TRBJ2-7; 9 bases are shared with TRBD1. The V segment lost 2 bases and the J segment 6 bases; nucleotides outside the gene matches: 8. Germline CDR1 MNHNS, CDR2 SASEGT. The CDR3 is 15 residues long. CDR3 coding DNA: TGTGCCAGCAGTGAACGAGGGACAGGGACCGCCGAGCAGTACTTC. As protein: CASSERGTGTAEQYF.

The chain recombines TRBV30 with TRBJ2-2; 9 nucleotides line up with TRBD2. The CDR3 is 17 amino acids. Trimming at V came to 7 bases and at J to 3 bases, leaving 15 bases not matched to a gene. Germline lookup yields CDR1 GTSNPN and CDR2 SVGIG (reference sequence). The CDR3 coding sequence is TGTGCCTCCCCCCCCGGGGTAGCGGGGGACTACACCGGGGAGCTGTTTTTT. Residues: CASPPGVAGDYTGELFF.

This chain uses TRBV19 with TRBJ2-1; weak D call: TRBD2 (7 bases). Trimming removed 5 bases at V and 8 bases at J, with 19 bases between. Germline V gene data show CDR1 as LNHDA and CDR2 as SQIVND (reference sequence). The CDR3 consists of 15 residues. The CDR3 DNA reads as TGTGCCAGTAGTCACCGGGACTACTCAGGGGATGAGCAGTTCTTC. Its translation is CASSHRDYSGDEQFF.

This rearrangement joins TRBV10-1 to TRBJ2-3; perhaps TRBD2 as D (5 bases). The germline V gene encodes CDR1 WNHNN and CDR2 SYGVQD (reference sequence). V dropped 3 bases and J dropped 1 base, with 11 bases sitting between them. CDR3 size: 15 residues. This CDR3 reads CASSDRVGGTDTQYF. The CDR3 nucleotides read TGCGCCAGCAGTGACCGGGTCGGGGGCACAGATACGCAGTATTTT.

The chain recombines TRBV6-5 with TRBJ1-4; 7 bases align to TRBD1. The ends lost 2 bases at V and 5 bases at J; junction bases unmatched: 5. The CDR3 extends over 15 amino acids. Germline V CDR1 and CDR2: MNHEY, SVGAGI. The CDR3: CASSYPTGDNEKLFF. CDR3 nucleotides: TGTGCCAGCAGTTACCCCACAGGGGACAATGAAAAACTGTTTTTT.

This chain connects TRBV7-8 to TRBJ1-1; a possible D gene is TRBD1 (5 bases). CDR1 SGHVS and CDR2 FQNEAQ come from the germline V gene. The CDR3 extends over 17 amino acids. V was clipped by 5 bases and J by 2 bases, with 21 bases between them. CDR3 sequence reads: CASSERGRTLPNTEAFF. The CDR3 DNA is TGTGCCAGCAGCGAGCGGGGTCGGACACTTCCTAACACTGAAGCTTTCTTT.

V is TRBV27 and J is TRBJ1-5, with D maybe TRBD1 (5 bases). Trimming removed 5 bases from V and 2 bases from J, with 16 bases in between. Per germline, CDR1 MNHEY and CDR2 SMNVEV (reference sequence). This CDR3 comprises 16 residues. The CDR3, as DNA: TGTGCCAGCAGTAATCGGCCAGGGAATGGCAATCAGCCCCAGCATTTT. Translation gives CASSNRPGNGNQPQHF.

The V gene is TRBV6-5, the J gene TRBJ1-2; 7 bases line up with TRBD1. After removal of 4 bases from V and 3 bases from J, the junction contained 5 bases not matched to a gene. The length of the CDR3 is 14 residues. Germline CDR1 is MNHEY and CDR2 is SVGAGI. CDR3 DNA: TGTGCCAGCAGTTCCATACAGGGGTACTATGGCTACACCTTC. Its protein is CASSSIQGYYGYTF.

The chain has TRBV19 and TRBJ1-2; no clear D gene. This CDR3 is 15 amino acids long. V dropped 4 bases and J dropped 2 bases, with 14 bases sitting between them. The germline gives CDR1 LNHDA, CDR2 SQIVND (reference sequence). The CDR3 here is CASSTLTRRNYGYTF. DNA of the CDR3: TGTGCCAGTAGTACCCTCACACGGAGGAACTATGGCTACACCTTC.

The chain's CDR3 is CATSRDQQYGYTF. The CDR3 nucleotides read TGTGCCACCAGCAGAGATCAACAGTATGGCTACACCTTC. V gene TRBV15 combines with J gene TRBJ1-2; D uncertain. In germline, CDR1 is LNHNV, CDR2 YYDKDF (reference sequence). The V gene lost 0 bases and the J gene lost 5 bases, with 7 bases spanning the gap. The CDR3 covers 13 residues.

The V and J genes are TRBV5-1 and TRBJ1-1; D possibly corresponds to TRBD1 (6 bases). Trimming pared 4 bases from V and 4 bases from J, leaving 14 bases between. The length of the CDR3 is 14 residues. In germline, CDR1 is SGHRS, CDR2 YFSETQ. The CDR3: CASSLGAGGTEAFF. The CDR3 coding sequence is TGCGCCAGCAGCCTGGGGGCCGGGGGCACTGAAGCTTTCTTT.

V is TRBV18 and J is TRBJ2-1; 9 nucleotides match TRBD1. Germline-derived CDR1 and CDR2 are KGHSH and LQKENI. V was clipped by 3 bases and J by 8 bases; unmatched bases: 11. The CDR3 contains 16 residues. The CDR3 region has the DNA TGTGCCAGCTCACCTGACCCACAGGGGGCGTTGGATGAGCAGTTCTTC. This codes for CASSPDPQGALDEQFF.

The J gene is TRBJ1-1, the V gene TRBV19, with 7 bases fitting TRBD1. Unmatched junction bases numbered 4, after V lost 5 bases and J lost 1 base. This CDR3 has 14 residues. Germline V CDR1 and CDR2: LNHDA, SQIVND (reference sequence). The CDR3 here is CASSPRDRNTEAFF. For the CDR3, the DNA is TGTGCCAGTAGTCCGCGGGACAGGAACACTGAAGCTTTCTTT. The complete variable domain, with remaining parts taken from reference TRBV19 and TRBJ1-1, reads DGGITQSPKYLFRKEGQNVTLSCEQNLNHDAMYWYRQDPGQGLRLIYYSQIVNDFQKGDIAEGYSVSREKKESFPLTVTSAQKNPTAFYLCASSPRDRNTEAFFGQGTRLTVV.

The chain is built from TRBV4-1 and TRBJ1-6, with 7 nucleotides matching TRBD1. This CDR3 is built from 17 residues. CDR1 is MGHRA and CDR2 is YSYEKL in the germline V gene. Trimming cost V 2 bases and J 10 bases; bases outside gene matches: 14. The CDR3 bases are TGCGCCAGCAGCCAACAGGACACGACAGGGTACCGGTCACCCCTCCACTTT. Translated: CASSQQDTTGYRSPLHF.

The rearrangement uses TRBV9 and TRBJ2-7; TRBD1 agrees at 7 bases. Germline CDR1 is SGDLS and CDR2 is YYNGEE. Unmatched junction bases numbered 3, after V lost 3 bases and J lost 3 bases. The CDR3 is 13 residues long. The CDR3 is CASSDWTGYEQYF. CDR3 bases: TGTGCCAGCAGCGATTGGACAGGCTACGAGCAGTACTTC. The full variable domain, rest sourced from reference TRBV9 and TRBJ2-7, is DSGVTQTPKHLITATGQRVTLRCSPRSGDLSVYWYQQSLDQGLQFLIQYYNGEERAKGNILERFSAQQFPDLHSELNLSSLELGDSALYFCASSDWTGYEQYFGPGTRLTVT.

This clone was detected a few times. CDR3 sequence: CASSIEAGNTIYF. The CDR3 DNA is TGTGCCAGTAGTATTGAGGCTGGAAACACCATATATTTT. The gene calls are TRBV19 and TRBJ1-3, with D hard to call. This CDR3 is 13 amino acids long. Germline values: CDR1 LNHDA, CDR2 SQIVND (reference sequence). V was clipped by 3 bases and J by 2 bases, with 5 bases between them.